This T cell receptor (beta chain) emerged from a study of lymphopenia after photon versus proton radiotherapy. Findings and caveats of the study: Post-nadir diversity loss with photons came from oligoclonal expansion, particularly CD8+ Temra cells. A bigger post-nadir fall in TCR diversity correlated inversely with survival time in deceased patients. Photon-treated patients lost naive T cells and TCR diversity; proton-treated stayed stable. Survival link was tested only in deceased patients; proton benefit remains a possibility.

In the case of this clone: The antigen is undetermined.

The junction had 5 bases not matched to a gene; V was cut back by 6 bases and J by 7 bases. From germline, CDR1 is SNHLY and CDR2 FYNNEI. The CDR3 covers 12 residues. Generated by immunoSEQ multiplex PCR, the TCRdb table keeps only in-frame clones and is missing some. The sample shows about 7,300 clones, approximately 89% of them seen only once. The sequenced sample was peripheral blood, obtained from a patient treated with photon-based radiotherapy. The TCR was taken from a man between 60 and 70 years old with cholangiocarcinoma. The chain joins TRBV2 to TRBJ1-1, with 7 bases lining up with TRBD1. CDR3 sequence: CASRGTAIEAFF. CDR3 in DNA: TGTGCCAGCAGGGGGACAGCAATTGAAGCTTTCTTT.